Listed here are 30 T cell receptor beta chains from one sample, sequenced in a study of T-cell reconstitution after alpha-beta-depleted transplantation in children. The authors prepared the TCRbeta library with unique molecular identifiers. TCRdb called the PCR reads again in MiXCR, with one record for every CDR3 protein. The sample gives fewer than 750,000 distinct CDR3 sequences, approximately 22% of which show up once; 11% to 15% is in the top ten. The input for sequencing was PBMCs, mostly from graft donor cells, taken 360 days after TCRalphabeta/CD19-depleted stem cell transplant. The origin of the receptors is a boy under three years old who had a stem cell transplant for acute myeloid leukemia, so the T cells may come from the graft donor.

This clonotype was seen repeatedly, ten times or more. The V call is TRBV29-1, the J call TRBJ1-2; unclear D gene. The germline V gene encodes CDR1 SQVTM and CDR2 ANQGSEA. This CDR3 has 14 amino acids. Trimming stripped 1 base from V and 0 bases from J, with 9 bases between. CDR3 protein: CSVEVQISNYGYTF. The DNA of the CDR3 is TGCAGCGTTGAAGTCCAGATCTCTAACTATGGCTACACCTTC.

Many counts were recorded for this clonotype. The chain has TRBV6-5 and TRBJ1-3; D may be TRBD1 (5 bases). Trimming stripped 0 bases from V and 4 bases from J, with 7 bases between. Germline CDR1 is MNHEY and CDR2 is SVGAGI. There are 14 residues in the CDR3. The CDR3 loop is CASSYSRAGNTIYF. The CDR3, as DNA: TGTGCCAGCAGTTACTCCAGGGCCGGAAACACCATATATTTT.

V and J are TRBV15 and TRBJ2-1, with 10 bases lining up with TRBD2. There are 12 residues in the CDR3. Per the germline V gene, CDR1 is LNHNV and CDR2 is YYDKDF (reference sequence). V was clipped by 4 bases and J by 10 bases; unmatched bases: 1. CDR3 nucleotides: TGTGCCACCAGCAAACTAGCGGGGGAGCAGTTCTTC. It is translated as CATSKLAGEQFF. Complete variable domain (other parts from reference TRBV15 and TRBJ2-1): DAMVIQNPRYQVTQFGKPVTLSCSQTLNHNVMYWYQQKSSQAPKLLFHYYDKDFNNEADTPDNFQSRRPNTSFCFLDIRSPGLGDTAMYLCATSKLAGEQFFGPGTRLTVL.

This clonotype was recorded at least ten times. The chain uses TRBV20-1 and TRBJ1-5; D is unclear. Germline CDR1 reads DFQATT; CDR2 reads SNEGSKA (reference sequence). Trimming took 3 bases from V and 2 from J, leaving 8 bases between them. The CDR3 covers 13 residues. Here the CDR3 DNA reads TGCAGTGCTAGGAGTAGCGGCAATCAGCCCCAGCATTTT. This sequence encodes CSARSSGNQPQHF.

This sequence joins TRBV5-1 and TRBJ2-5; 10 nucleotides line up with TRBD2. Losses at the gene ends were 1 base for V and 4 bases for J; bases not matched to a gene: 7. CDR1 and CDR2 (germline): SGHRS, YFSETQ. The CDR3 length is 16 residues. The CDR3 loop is CASSLYSGGAGETQYF. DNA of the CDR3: TGCGCCAGCAGCTTGTACAGCGGGGGGGCCGGAGAGACCCAGTACTTC.

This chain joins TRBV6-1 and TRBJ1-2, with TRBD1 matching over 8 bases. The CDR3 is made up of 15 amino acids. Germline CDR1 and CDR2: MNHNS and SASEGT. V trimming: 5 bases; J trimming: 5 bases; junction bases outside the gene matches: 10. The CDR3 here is CASSPNRGNGYGYTF. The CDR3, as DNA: TGTGCCAGCAGTCCCAACAGGGGGAATGGATATGGCTACACCTTC.

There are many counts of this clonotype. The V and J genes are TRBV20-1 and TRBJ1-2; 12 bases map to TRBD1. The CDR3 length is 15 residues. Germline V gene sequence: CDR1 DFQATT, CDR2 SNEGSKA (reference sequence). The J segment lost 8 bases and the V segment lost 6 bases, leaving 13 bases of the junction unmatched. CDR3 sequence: CSALPGQGAFEGYTF. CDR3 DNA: TGCAGTGCCCTTCCGGGACAGGGGGCATTTGAGGGCTACACCTTC.

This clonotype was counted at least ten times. CDR3 residues: CASSYLSFGYTF. The CDR3 region has the DNA TGTGCCAGCAGCTACCTGAGCTTTGGCTACACCTTC. This chain joins TRBV6-6 and TRBJ1-2, with D uncertain. V lost 6 bases and J 7 bases, leaving 12 bases between the germline ends. Germline V gene data show CDR1 as MNHNY and CDR2 as SVGAGI (reference sequence). The CDR3 covers 12 residues.

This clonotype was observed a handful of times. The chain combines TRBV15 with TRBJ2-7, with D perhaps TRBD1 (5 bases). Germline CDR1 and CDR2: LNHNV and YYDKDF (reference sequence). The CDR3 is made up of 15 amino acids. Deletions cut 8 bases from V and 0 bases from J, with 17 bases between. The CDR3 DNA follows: TGTGCCACCTCCCTGAACAAGGGGCGCTCCTACGAGCAGTACTTC. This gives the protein CATSLNKGRSYEQYF.

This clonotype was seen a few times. CDR3 sequence: CATSDGDRKLQETQYF. CDR3 DNA: TGTGCCACCAGTGATGGGGACCGAAAACTCCAAGAGACCCAGTACTTC. V usage is TRBV24-1 and J usage is TRBJ2-5; D is perhaps TRBD1 or TRBD2 (5 bases each). Deletions cut 3 bases from V and 1 base from J, with 14 bases between. The CDR3 is 16 amino acids. Germline loops: CDR1 KGHDR, CDR2 SFDVKD.

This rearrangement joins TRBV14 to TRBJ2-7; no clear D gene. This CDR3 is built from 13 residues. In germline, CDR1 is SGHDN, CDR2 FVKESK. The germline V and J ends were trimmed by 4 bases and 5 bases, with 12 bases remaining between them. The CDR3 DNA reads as TGTGCCAGCAGCCCCGTAGGGTTTGACGAGCAGTACTTC. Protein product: CASSPVGFDEQYF.

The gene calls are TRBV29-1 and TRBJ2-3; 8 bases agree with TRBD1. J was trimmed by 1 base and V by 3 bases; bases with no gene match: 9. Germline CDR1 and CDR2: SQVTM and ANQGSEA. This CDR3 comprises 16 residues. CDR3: CSVEGVQGDGTDTQYF. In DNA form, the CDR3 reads TGCAGCGTTGAGGGGGTACAGGGGGACGGCACAGATACGCAGTATTTT.

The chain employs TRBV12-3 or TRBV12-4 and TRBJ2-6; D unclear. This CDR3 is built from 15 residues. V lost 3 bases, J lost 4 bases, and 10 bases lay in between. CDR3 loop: CASSFDPSGANVLTF. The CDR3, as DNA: TGTGCCAGCAGTTTCGACCCGAGCGGGGCCAACGTCCTGACTTTC.

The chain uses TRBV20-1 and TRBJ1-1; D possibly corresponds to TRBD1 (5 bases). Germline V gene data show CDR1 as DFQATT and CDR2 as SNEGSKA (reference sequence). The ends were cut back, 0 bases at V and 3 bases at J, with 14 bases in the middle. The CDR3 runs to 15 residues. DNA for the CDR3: TGCAGTGCTAGAGATCTTGAGTCGGGGGACACTGAAGCTTTCTTT. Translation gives CSARDLESGDTEAFF.

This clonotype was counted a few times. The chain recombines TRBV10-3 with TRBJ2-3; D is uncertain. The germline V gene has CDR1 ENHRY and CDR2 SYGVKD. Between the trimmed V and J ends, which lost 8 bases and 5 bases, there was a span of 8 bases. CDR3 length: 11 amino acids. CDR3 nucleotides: TGTGCCATCCGAACCGGAGATACGCAGTATTTT. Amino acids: CAIRTGDTQYF.

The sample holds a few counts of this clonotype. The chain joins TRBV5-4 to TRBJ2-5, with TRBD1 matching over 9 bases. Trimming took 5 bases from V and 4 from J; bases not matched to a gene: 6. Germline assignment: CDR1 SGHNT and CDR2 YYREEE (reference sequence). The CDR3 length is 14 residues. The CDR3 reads CASSYRGRPETQYF. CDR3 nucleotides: TGTGCCAGCAGTTACAGGGGGCGGCCAGAGACCCAGTACTTC.

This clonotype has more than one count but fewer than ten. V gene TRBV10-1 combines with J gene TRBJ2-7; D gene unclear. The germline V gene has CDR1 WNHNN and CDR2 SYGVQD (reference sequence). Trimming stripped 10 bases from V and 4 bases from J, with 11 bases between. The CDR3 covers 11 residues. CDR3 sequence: CANRRKYEQYV. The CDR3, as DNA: TGCGCCAACCGACGGAAGTACGAGCAGTACGTC.

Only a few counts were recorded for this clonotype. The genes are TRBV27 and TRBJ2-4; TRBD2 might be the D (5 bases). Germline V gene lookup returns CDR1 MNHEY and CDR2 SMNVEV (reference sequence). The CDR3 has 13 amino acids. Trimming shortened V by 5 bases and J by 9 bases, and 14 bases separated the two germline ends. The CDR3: CASSDRRRGIQYF. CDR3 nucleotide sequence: TGTGCCAGCAGTGATCGCCGACGGGGCATTCAGTACTTC.

In DNA, the CDR3 is TGTGCCAGCGAGGAGGCAGGGAGGTATGGCTACACCTTC. It yields the protein CASEEAGRYGYTF. The rearrangement links TRBV7-9 to TRBJ1-2; tentatively, D is TRBD1 (5 bases). The CDR3 loop spans 13 amino acids. Germline CDR1 and CDR2: SEHNR and FQNEAQ (reference sequence). Trimming removed 8 bases at V and 5 bases at J, with 15 bases between.

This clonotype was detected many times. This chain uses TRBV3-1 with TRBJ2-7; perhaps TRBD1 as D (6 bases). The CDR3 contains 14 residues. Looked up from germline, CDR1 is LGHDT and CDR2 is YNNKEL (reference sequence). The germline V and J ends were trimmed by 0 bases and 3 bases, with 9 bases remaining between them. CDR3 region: CASSQDPDSYEQYF. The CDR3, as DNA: TGTGCCAGCAGCCAAGATCCGGACAGCTACGAGCAGTACTTC.

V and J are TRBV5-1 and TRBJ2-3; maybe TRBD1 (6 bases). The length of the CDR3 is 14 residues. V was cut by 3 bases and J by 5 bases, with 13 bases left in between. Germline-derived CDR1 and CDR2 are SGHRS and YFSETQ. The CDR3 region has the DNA TGCGCCAGCAGCTGGCGGTCAGGGGAAGATACGCAGTATTTT. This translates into CASSWRSGEDTQYF.

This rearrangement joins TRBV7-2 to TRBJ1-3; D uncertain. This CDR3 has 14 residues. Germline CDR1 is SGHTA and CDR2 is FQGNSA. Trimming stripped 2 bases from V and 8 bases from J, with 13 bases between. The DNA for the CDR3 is TGTGCCAGCAGCTTAAGTGGCGAATTGGACACCATATATTTT. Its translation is CASSLSGELDTIYF.

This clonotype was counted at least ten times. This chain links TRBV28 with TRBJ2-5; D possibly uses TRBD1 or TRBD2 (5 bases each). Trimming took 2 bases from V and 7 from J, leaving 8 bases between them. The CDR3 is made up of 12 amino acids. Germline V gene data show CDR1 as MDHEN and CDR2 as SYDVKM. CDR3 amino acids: CASSLGAGTQYF. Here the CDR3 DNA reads TGTGCCAGCAGTTTAGGGGCGGGGACCCAGTACTTC.

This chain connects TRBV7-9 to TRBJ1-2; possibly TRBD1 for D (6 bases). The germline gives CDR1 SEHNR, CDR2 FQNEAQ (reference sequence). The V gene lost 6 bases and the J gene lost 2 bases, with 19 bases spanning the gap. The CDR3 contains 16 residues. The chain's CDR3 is CASSSATTGINYGYTF. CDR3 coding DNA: TGTGCCAGCAGTTCCGCCACCACAGGGATCAACTATGGCTACACCTTC.

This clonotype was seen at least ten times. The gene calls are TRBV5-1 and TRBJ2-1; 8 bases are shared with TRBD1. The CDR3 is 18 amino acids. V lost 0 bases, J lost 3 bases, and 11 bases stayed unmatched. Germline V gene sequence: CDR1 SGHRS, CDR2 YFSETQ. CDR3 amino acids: CASSLGSGTGLVYNEQFF. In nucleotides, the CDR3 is TGCGCCAGCAGCTTGGGGTCCGGGACAGGTCTTGTCTACAATGAGCAGTTCTTC.

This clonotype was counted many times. CDR3 region: CASSLGRDYEQYF. The CDR3 nucleotides read TGTGCCAGCAGCTTGGGTAGAGACTACGAGCAGTACTTC. The chain is built from TRBV7-2 and TRBJ2-7; D call uncertain. The CDR3 spans 13 residues. Trimming left V 3 bases short and J 3 bases short, with 9 bases between. The germline gives CDR1 SGHTA, CDR2 FQGNSA.

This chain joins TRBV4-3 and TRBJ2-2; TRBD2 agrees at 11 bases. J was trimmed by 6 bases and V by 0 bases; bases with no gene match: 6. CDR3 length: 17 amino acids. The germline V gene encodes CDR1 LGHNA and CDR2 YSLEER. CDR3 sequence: CASSQDLKLAGAGELFF. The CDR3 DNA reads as TGCGCCAGCAGCCAAGATTTAAAACTAGCGGGGGCCGGGGAGCTGTTTTTT.

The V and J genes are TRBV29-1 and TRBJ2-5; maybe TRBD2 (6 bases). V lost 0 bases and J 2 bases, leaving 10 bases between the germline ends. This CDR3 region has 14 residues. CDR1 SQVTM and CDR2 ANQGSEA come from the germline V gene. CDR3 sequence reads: CSVEDHGGQETQYF. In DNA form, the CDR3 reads TGCAGCGTTGAAGATCATGGGGGGCAAGAGACCCAGTACTTC.

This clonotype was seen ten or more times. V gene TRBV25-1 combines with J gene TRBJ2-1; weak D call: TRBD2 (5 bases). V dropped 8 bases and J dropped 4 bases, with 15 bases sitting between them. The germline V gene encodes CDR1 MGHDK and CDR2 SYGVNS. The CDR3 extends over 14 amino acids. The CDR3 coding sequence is TGTGCCAGCCGGGAAGGGTACCTATACAATGAGCAGTTCTTC. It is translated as CASREGYLYNEQFF. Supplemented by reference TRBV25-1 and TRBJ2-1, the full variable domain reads EADIYQTPRYLVIGTGKKITLECSQTMGHDKMYWYQQDPGMELHLIHYSYGVNSTEKGDLSSESTVSRIRTEHFPLTLESARPSHTSQYLCASREGYLYNEQFFGPGTRLTVL.

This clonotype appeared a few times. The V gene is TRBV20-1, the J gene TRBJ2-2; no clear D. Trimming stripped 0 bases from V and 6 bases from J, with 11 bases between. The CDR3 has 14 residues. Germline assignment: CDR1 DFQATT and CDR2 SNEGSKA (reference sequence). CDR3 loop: CSARDPILPGELFF. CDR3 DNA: TGCAGTGCTAGAGACCCGATTCTACCCGGGGAGCTGTTTTTT.